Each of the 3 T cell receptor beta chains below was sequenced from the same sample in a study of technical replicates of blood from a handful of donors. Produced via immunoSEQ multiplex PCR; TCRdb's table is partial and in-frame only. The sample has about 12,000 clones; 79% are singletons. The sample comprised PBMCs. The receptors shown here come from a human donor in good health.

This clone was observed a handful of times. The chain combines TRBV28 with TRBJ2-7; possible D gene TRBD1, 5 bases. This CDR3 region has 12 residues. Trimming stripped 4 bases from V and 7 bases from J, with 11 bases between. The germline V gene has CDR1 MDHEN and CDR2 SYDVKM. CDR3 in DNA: TGTGCCAGCAGTTCGACAGTCCCTGAGCAGTACTTC. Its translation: CASSSTVPEQYF.

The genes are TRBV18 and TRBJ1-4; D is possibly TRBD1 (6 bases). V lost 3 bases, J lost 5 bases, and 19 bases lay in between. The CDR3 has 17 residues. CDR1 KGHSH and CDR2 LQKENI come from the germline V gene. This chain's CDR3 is CASSPQVGARGNEKLFF. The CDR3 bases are TGTGCCAGCTCACCCCAAGTGGGGGCGCGAGGGAATGAAAAACTGTTTTTT.

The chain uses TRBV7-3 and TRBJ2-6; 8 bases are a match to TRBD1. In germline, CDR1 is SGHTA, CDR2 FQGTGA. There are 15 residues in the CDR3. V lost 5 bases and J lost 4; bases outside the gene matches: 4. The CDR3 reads CASSQGARGANVLTF. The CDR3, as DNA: TGTGCCAGCAGCCAGGGGGCGCGGGGGGCCAACGTCCTGACTTTC.